The 27 T cell receptor beta chains listed next were all sequenced from one sample in a study of radiation and T cells in renal cell carcinoma. Using immunoSEQ multiplex PCR, the repertoire was profiled, and TCRdb retains in-frame clones only, with some absent. This sample yields roughly 130,000 clones, of which roughly 91% are seen a single time; 5.8% belongs to the top ten. As for time point: blood 2 weeks post-SBRT. Treatment reported: 15 Gy SBRT to primary tumor, nephrectomy 4 weeks later. The sample consisted of blood, taken from a patient whose treatment included radiotherapy and nephrectomy. These TCRs come from a woman aged 70-85 years with renal cell carcinoma.

This chain uses TRBV9 with TRBJ2-2; D might be TRBD2 (5 bases). Germline CDR1 is SGDLS and CDR2 is YYNGEE. The V end was cut by 3 bases, the J end by 0 bases, with 9 bases between. The CDR3 extends over 15 amino acids. CDR3: CASSGRQTNTGELFF. DNA of the CDR3: TGTGCCAGCAGCGGGAGGCAAACGAACACCGGGGAGCTGTTTTTT.

The genes are TRBV7-9 and TRBJ1-1, with 10 bases matching TRBD1. The CDR3 extends over 15 amino acids. Germline loops: CDR1 SEHNR, CDR2 FQNEAQ (reference sequence). V lost 1 base and J lost 1; bases outside the gene matches: 0. CDR3 in DNA: TGTGCCAGCAGCTTAGGGGACAGGGGGAACACTGAAGCTTTCTTT. Its protein product is CASSLGDRGNTEAFF.

V gene TRBV4-1 combines with J gene TRBJ1-2, with D perhaps TRBD1 (5 bases). The CDR3 has 15 residues. Germline V gene data show CDR1 as MGHRA and CDR2 as YSYEKL. The germline V and J ends were trimmed by 1 base and 3 bases, with 12 bases remaining between them. The CDR3 DNA sequence: TGCGCCAGCAGCCAAGTGGCGGGGGGTGACTATGGCTACACCTTC. Protein sequence: CASSQVAGGDYGYTF.

J is TRBJ2-7 and V is TRBV5-8, with TRBD1 matching 9 bases. The germline gives CDR1 SGHTS, CDR2 YDEGEE. V trimming: 7 bases; J trimming: 3 bases; junction bases outside the gene matches: 11. The CDR3 is made up of 15 amino acids. The CDR3 reads CASYVLPGQGYEQYF. The CDR3 DNA reads as TGTGCCAGCTACGTCTTACCGGGACAGGGCTACGAGCAGTACTTC.

This chain links TRBV7-9 with TRBJ2-2, with D uncertain. Looked up from germline, CDR1 is SEHNR and CDR2 is FQNEAQ (reference sequence). The CDR3 has 14 amino acids. Trimming cost V 5 bases and J 3 bases, with 10 bases left between them. CDR3 in amino acids: CASSPRAHTGELFF. CDR3 DNA sequence: TGTGCCAGCAGCCCCCGGGCGCACACCGGGGAGCTGTTTTTT.

The chain recombines TRBV18 with TRBJ1-3, with 8 bases lining up with TRBD1. The CDR3 totals 16 residues. The junction had 5 bases not matched to a gene; V was cut back by 3 bases and J by 1 base. CDR1 KGHSH and CDR2 LQKENI come from the germline V gene. Here the CDR3 reads CASSPGTGPSGNTIYF. DNA of the CDR3: TGTGCCAGCTCACCCGGGACAGGACCTTCTGGAAACACCATATATTTT.

The rearrangement joins TRBV7-2 to TRBJ2-3; the match to TRBD1 covers 7 bases. From germline, CDR1 is SGHTA and CDR2 FQGNSA. Losses at the gene ends were 7 bases for V and 2 bases for J; bases not matched to a gene: 9. The CDR3 runs 15 residues. CDR3 sequence reads: CASTPRGGDTDTQYF. As DNA, the CDR3 is TGTGCCAGCACCCCCAGAGGGGGCGACACAGATACGCAGTATTTT.

The chain uses TRBV6-6 and TRBJ2-7; TRBD2 agrees at 11 bases. CDR1 is MNHNY, CDR2 SVGAGI, per germline (reference sequence). J gave up 5 bases and V 2 bases, and 8 bases lay outside the gene matches. The CDR3 loop spans 16 amino acids. Written as DNA, the CDR3 is TGTGCCAGCAGTTACGGCGGACTAGCGGGCAAAGACGAGCAGTACTTC. Residues: CASSYGGLAGKDEQYF.

In this sample, this clone turned up once. The V call is TRBV19, the J call TRBJ1-5, with D hard to call. CDR3 size: 15 residues. Germline-derived CDR1 and CDR2 are LNHDA and SQIVND (reference sequence). With 3 bases removed from V and 0 bases from J, the gap between germline ends came to 9 bases. CDR3 sequence (DNA): TGTGCCAGTAGTATTTATGGTAATAGCAATCAGCCCCAGCATTTT. It encodes CASSIYGNSNQPQHF.

V usage is TRBV19 and J usage is TRBJ1-1; D gene uncertain. The V gene's germline CDR1 is LNHDA and CDR2 SQIVND (reference sequence). This CDR3 is built from 14 residues. The ends were cut back, 7 bases at V and 1 base at J, with 13 bases in the middle. As DNA, the CDR3 is TGTGCCAGTACGGCAGGAGGTCAGAACACTGAAGCTTTCTTT. This codes for CASTAGGQNTEAFF.

This clone showed up just a few times. J is TRBJ1-5 and V is TRBV2, with TRBD1 matching 9 bases. Per germline, CDR1 SNHLY and CDR2 FYNNEI. Trimming took 5 bases from V and 1 from J; bases not matched to a gene: 9. CDR3 length equals 17 residues. In nucleotides, the CDR3 is TGTGCCAGCAGTTGGACAGGGGTTTGGGGCAGCAATCAGCCCCAGCATTTT. Encoded protein: CASSWTGVWGSNQPQHF.

This chain joins TRBV7-2 and TRBJ1-2, with TRBD1 matching over 12 bases. CDR1 is SGHTA and CDR2 is FQGNSA in the germline V gene. J lost 4 bases, V lost 4 bases, and 4 bases had no gene match. The CDR3 covers 15 residues. Here the CDR3 reads CASSYGTGGLYGYTF. The CDR3 DNA is TGTGCCAGCAGCTATGGGACAGGGGGCCTCTATGGCTACACCTTC.

A remark on this clone: The junction departs from germline at one end; a sequencing error may be responsible. The sample carries other DNA sequences with the same CDR3. V is TRBV18 and J is TRBJ1-5, with 9 bases identical to TRBD1. The V gene's germline CDR1 is KGHSH and CDR2 LQKENI. This CDR3 is built from 18 residues. The CDR3 nucleotides are TGTGCCAGCTCACCAAGGGGACAGGGAAACCCTAGCAATCAGCCCCAACATTTT. Protein: CASSPRGQGNPSNQPQHF. The full variable domain, its missing parts supplied by reference TRBV18 and TRBJ1-5, is NAGVMQNPRHLVRRRGQEARLRCSPMKGHSHVYWYRQLPEEGLKFMVYLQKENIIDESGMPKERFSAEFPKEGPSILRIQQVVRGDSAAYFCASSPRGQGNPSNQPQHFGDGTRLSIL.

The chain combines TRBV27 with TRBJ1-5, with D hard to call. Germline-derived CDR1 and CDR2 are MNHEY and SMNVEV (reference sequence). The CDR3 runs 15 residues. V lost 6 bases and J 4 bases, leaving 16 bases between the germline ends. Here the CDR3 DNA reads TGTGCCAGCAGACCGATGACCGAGACGAATCAGCCCCAGCATTTT. It yields the protein CASRPMTETNQPQHF.

This clone was seen once. The CDR3 here is CASSLGLAGGTGELFF. The CDR3 coding sequence is TGTGCCAGCAGCTTGGGGCTAGCGGGGGGAACCGGGGAGCTGTTTTTT. The rearrangement links TRBV5-4 to TRBJ2-2; 11 nucleotides agree with TRBD2. The CDR3 contains 16 residues. Losses at the gene ends were 0 bases for V and 5 bases for J; bases not matched to a gene: 3. Germline V gene lookup returns CDR1 SGHNT and CDR2 YYREEE (reference sequence).

The chain employs TRBV19 and TRBJ2-2; D uncertain. The CDR3 runs 14 residues. Looked up from germline, CDR1 is LNHDA and CDR2 is SQIVND (reference sequence). The V and J ends lost 2 bases and 1 base respectively, with 5 bases between them. CDR3 DNA: TGTGCCAGTAGTATAATTGGGAACACCGGGGAGCTGTTTTTT. It is translated as CASSIIGNTGELFF.

The chain combines TRBV5-4 with TRBJ1-1, with D perhaps TRBD1 (6 bases). Germline V gene data show CDR1 as SGHNT and CDR2 as YYREEE (reference sequence). The V gene lost 8 bases and the J gene lost 1 base, with 15 bases spanning the gap. The CDR3 loop spans 14 amino acids. CDR3 in amino acids: CASTRTGANTEAFF. Here the CDR3 DNA reads TGTGCCAGTACCCGAACGGGGGCGAACACTGAAGCTTTCTTT.

The V call is TRBV7-9, the J call TRBJ1-1, with TRBD1 matching 11 bases. Germline lookup yields CDR1 SEHNR and CDR2 FQNEAQ (reference sequence). The CDR3 spans 15 residues. V dropped 5 bases and J dropped 8; count of bases not matched to a gene: 10. The DNA for the CDR3 is TGTGCCAGCAGCCCTCTGGGACAGGGGGACCCAGAAGCTTTCTTT. It is translated as CASSPLGQGDPEAFF. The variable domain in full, completed from reference TRBV7-9 and TRBJ1-1, reads DTGVSQNPRHKITKRGQNVTFRCDPISEHNRLYWYRQTLGQGPEFLTYFQNEAQLEKSRLLSDRFSAERPKGSFSTLEIQRTEQGDSAMYLCASSPLGQGDPEAFFGQGTRLTVV.

The V call is TRBV5-1, the J call TRBJ1-4; tentatively, D is TRBD1 (6 bases). CDR1 and CDR2 (germline): SGHRS, YFSETQ. The CDR3 loop spans 14 amino acids. The V end lost 7 bases, the J end lost 0 bases, and 10 bases lay between the germline ends. CDR3 sequence: CASSRGSTNEKLFF. For the CDR3, the DNA is TGCGCCAGCTCCAGGGGATCAACTAATGAAAAACTGTTTTTT.

The chain uses TRBV30 and TRBJ2-3; TRBD1 agrees at 11 bases. The length of the CDR3 is 16 residues. The junction had 7 bases not matched to a gene; V was cut back by 2 bases and J by 3 bases. Germline values: CDR1 GTSNPN, CDR2 SVGIG (reference sequence). The CDR3 DNA reads TGTGCCTGGAGTCCCGGGACAGGGGGTGATACAGATACGCAGTATTTT. Its protein is CAWSPGTGGDTDTQYF.

V usage is TRBV19 and J usage is TRBJ1-2; 9 positions match TRBD1. The V gene's germline CDR1 is LNHDA and CDR2 SQIVND (reference sequence). The CDR3 consists of 14 residues. V gave up 6 bases and J gave up 6 bases; unmatched junction bases: 8. CDR3 sequence reads: CASSPVRQGDGYTF. CDR3 DNA sequence: TGTGCCAGTAGCCCCGTTCGACAGGGGGATGGCTACACCTTC. The whole variable domain, filled in from reference TRBV19 and TRBJ1-2, reads DGGITQSPKYLFRKEGQNVTLSCEQNLNHDAMYWYRQDPGQGLRLIYYSQIVNDFQKGDIAEGYSVSREKKESFPLTVTSAQKNPTAFYLCASSPVRQGDGYTFGSGTRLTVV.

This clone was seen more than once but under ten times. J is TRBJ2-7 and V is TRBV28; no clear D. From germline, CDR1 is MDHEN and CDR2 SYDVKM. CDR3 length equals 11 residues. Trimming removed 6 bases from V and 3 bases from J, with 6 bases in between. The CDR3 nucleotides are TGTGCCAGCAGCCCCGACTACGAGCAGTACTTC. Translating it yields CASSPDYEQYF.

In its sample, this clone was seen a few times. The J gene is TRBJ1-4, the V gene TRBV7-2, with D possibly matching TRBD1 (5 bases). Per the germline V gene, CDR1 is SGHTA and CDR2 is FQGNSA. The CDR3 has 15 residues. V lost 5 bases and J 8 bases, leaving 18 bases between the germline ends. The DNA for the CDR3 is TGTGCCAGCAGCCCGGGACGGGCCTGGTGGGAAAAACTGTTTTTT. It is translated as CASSPGRAWWEKLFF.

The rearrangement links TRBV29-1 to TRBJ2-7, with D hard to call. CDR3 length: 12 amino acids. Trimming took 2 bases from V and 1 from J, leaving 6 bases between them. In germline, CDR1 is SQVTM, CDR2 ANQGSEA. The CDR3 DNA is TGCAGCGTTGAACTAGAATCCTACGAGCAGTACTTC. Amino acids: CSVELESYEQYF.

This clone occurred once. V gene TRBV10-1 combines with J gene TRBJ2-7; D uncertain. Germline V CDR1 and CDR2: WNHNN, SYGVQD (reference sequence). The CDR3 totals 14 residues. The V gene lost 7 bases and the J gene lost 0 bases, with 13 bases spanning the gap. The DNA for the CDR3 is TGCGCCAGCACCGCGACGGATGGCTCCTACGAGCAGTACTTC. Amino acid sequence: CASTATDGSYEQYF.

The rearrangement links TRBV7-9 to TRBJ1-3; 10 bases are shared with TRBD1. J was trimmed by 2 bases and V by 5 bases; bases with no gene match: 3. The germline gives CDR1 SEHNR, CDR2 FQNEAQ (reference sequence). The length of the CDR3 is 15 residues. CDR3 amino acids: CASSGGTGAGNTIYF. CDR3 nucleotides: TGTGCCAGCAGCGGTGGGACAGGGGCTGGAAACACCATATATTTT.

About this clone itself: The junction departs from the called germline gene at one end, perhaps through a read error. This chain connects TRBV30 to TRBJ2-3; the match to TRBD1 covers 7 bases. The germline CDR1 and CDR2 sequences are GTSNPN and SVGIG (reference sequence). The CDR3 spans 17 residues. The CDR3 sequence is CVWIPPGTATSTDTQYF. In DNA form, the CDR3 reads TGTGTCTGGATCCCCCCCGGGACAGCAACATCCACAGATACGCAGTATTTT.